This TCR beta chain is drawn from a study of CD8+ T cells in alopecia areata. Study summary: Treated patients were dosed with oral tofacitinib, taking 5 to 10 mg twice daily.

This clone was picked up one time. Its antigen is unidentified. Extracted RNA was reverse transcribed, and the resulting cDNA served as sequencing template. Generated by immunoSEQ multiplex PCR, the TCRdb table keeps only in-frame clones and is missing some. The sample carries 150,000 or so clones, roughly 50% recorded once. Study conclusions and caveats: Scalp sample sequencing also detects resident alphabeta T cells of normal skin. Shared TCR sequences were less clear between patients than in mice, possibly partly from HLA diversity.

Individuals with alopecia areata gave both lesional scalp punch biopsies and peripheral blood for collection. The CDR3 is 11 residues long. Looked up from germline, CDR1 is GTSNPN and CDR2 is SVGIG (reference sequence). The V end was cut by 3 bases, the J end by 5 bases, with 7 bases between. This sequence was found in a human donor with alopecia areata. V gene TRBV30 combines with J gene TRBJ2-5; no definite D call. What was sequenced was CD4+ T cells sorted from blood. CDR3 sequence: CAWRVAETQYF. CDR3 in DNA: TGTGCCTGGAGAGTCGCGGAGACCCAGTACTTC.